The 7 T cell receptor beta chains presented below share a single source sample, sequenced in a study of technical replicates of blood from a handful of donors. Sequencing used immunoSEQ multiplex PCR; TCRdb keeps in-frame clones, though not all of them. The sample gives around 60,000 clones, approximately 92% of which show up once; roughly 4.2% is in the top ten. Source material: PBMCs. These receptors were collected from a human donor in good health. Some clones in this sample may be carry-over from other donors' samples.

V usage is TRBV7-9 and J usage is TRBJ2-1; weak D call: TRBD1 (5 bases). The CDR3 contains 12 residues. V lost 4 bases to trimming and J lost 9 bases, with 10 bases between them. From germline, CDR1 is SEHNR and CDR2 FQNEAQ (reference sequence). CDR3 residues: CASSYDSPEQFF. The CDR3 nucleotides read TGTGCCAGCAGCTATGACAGTCCTGAGCAGTTCTTC.

This chain connects TRBV7-2 to TRBJ2-2; TRBD2 matches at 8 bases. The CDR3 totals 14 residues. V trimming: 8 bases; J trimming: 7 bases; junction bases outside the gene matches: 9. From germline, CDR1 is SGHTA and CDR2 FQGNSA. For the CDR3, the DNA is TGTGCCAGCCTCCCGGGAGGGTCTAGCGGGGAGCTGTTTTTT. This sequence encodes CASLPGGSSGELFF.

The chain links TRBV6-6 to TRBJ1-5, with 8 bases fitting TRBD1. The CDR3 is 16 amino acids. From germline, CDR1 is MNHNY and CDR2 SVGAGI (reference sequence). The junction had 9 bases not matched to a gene; V was cut back by 7 bases and J by 1 base. CDR3 sequence (DNA): TGTGCCAGCATCGACTATCAGGGGGCAAGCAATCAGCCCCAGCATTTT. Translating it yields CASIDYQGASNQPQHF.

The rearrangement joins TRBV4-3 to TRBJ2-7; D might be TRBD2 (5 bases). Trimming left V 0 bases short and J 1 base short, with 10 bases between. Germline lookup yields CDR1 LGHNA and CDR2 YSLEER. The CDR3 spans 15 residues. The CDR3 DNA is TGCGCCAGCAGCCAAGATGGGAGCAAGTCCTACGAGCAGTACTTC. Its protein product is CASSQDGSKSYEQYF.

The chain is built from TRBV7-2 and TRBJ1-2; the match to TRBD1 covers 8 bases. CDR3 length: 13 amino acids. Germline V gene sequence: CDR1 SGHTA, CDR2 FQGNSA. J was trimmed by 7 bases and V by 5 bases; bases with no gene match: 6. The CDR3 nucleotides are TGTGCCAGCAGCCGGGACAGGTTCGTTGGCTACACCTTC. Amino acids: CASSRDRFVGYTF.

In its sample, this clone was seen a few times. The chain links TRBV9 to TRBJ2-5, with D possibly being TRBD1 (6 bases). Per germline, CDR1 SGDLS and CDR2 YYNGEE. The CDR3 is made up of 15 amino acids. The V gene lost 4 bases and the J gene lost 5 bases, with 18 bases spanning the gap. The CDR3 spells CASSKGTGNLETQYF. DNA for the CDR3: TGTGCCAGCAGCAAAGGAACAGGGAATCTTGAGACCCAGTACTTC.

This sequence joins TRBV9 and TRBJ2-7, with 11 bases identical to TRBD1. CDR1 and CDR2 (germline): SGDLS, YYNGEE. This CDR3 contains 16 residues. V was clipped by 4 bases and J by 2 bases; unmatched bases: 8. This CDR3 reads CASSLSPGQGAYEQYF. CDR3 sequence (DNA): TGTGCCAGCAGCTTATCTCCGGGACAGGGGGCCTACGAGCAGTACTTC.